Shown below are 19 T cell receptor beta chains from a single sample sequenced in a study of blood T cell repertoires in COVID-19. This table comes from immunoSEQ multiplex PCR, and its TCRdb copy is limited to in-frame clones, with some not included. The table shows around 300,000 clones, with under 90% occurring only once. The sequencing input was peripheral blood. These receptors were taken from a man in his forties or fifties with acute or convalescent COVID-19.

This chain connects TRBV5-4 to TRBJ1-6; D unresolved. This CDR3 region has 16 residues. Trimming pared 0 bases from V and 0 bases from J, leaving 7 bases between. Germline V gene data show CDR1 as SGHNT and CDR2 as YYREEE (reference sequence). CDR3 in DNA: TGTGCCAGCAGCTTGGGGGCAGGCTCCTATAATTCACCCCTCCACTTT. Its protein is CASSLGAGSYNSPLHF.

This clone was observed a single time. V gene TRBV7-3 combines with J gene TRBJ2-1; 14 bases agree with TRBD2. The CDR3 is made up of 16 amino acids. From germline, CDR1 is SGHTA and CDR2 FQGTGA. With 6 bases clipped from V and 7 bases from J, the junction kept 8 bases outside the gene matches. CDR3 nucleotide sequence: TGTGCCAGCAGGCTATCGGGGACTAGCGGGGGAAATGAGCAGTTCTTC. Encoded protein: CASRLSGTSGGNEQFF.

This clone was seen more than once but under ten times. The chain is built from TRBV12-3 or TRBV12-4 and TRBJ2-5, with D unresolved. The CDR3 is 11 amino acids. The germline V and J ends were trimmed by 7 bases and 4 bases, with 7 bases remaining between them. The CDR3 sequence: CASTRGETQYF. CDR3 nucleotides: TGTGCCAGCACCCGAGGAGAGACCCAGTACTTC.

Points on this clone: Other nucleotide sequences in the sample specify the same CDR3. The CDR3, as DNA: TGTGCCAGCAGCTTAGACAGGGGAAGCTATGGCTACACCTTC. Translating gives CASSLDRGSYGYTF. V usage is TRBV11-2 and J usage is TRBJ1-2, with a possible D match to TRBD1 (6 bases). This CDR3 is built from 14 residues. Germline V lookup: CDR1 SGHAT, CDR2 FQNNGV. The ends were cut back, 0 bases at V and 4 bases at J, with 9 bases in the middle.

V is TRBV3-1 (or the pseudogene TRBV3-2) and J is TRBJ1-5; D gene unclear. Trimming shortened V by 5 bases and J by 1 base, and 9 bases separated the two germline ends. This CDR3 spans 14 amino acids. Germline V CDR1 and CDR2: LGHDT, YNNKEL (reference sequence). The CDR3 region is CASSGSGSNQPQHF. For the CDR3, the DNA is TGTGCCAGCAGCGGGTCCGGGAGCAATCAGCCCCAGCATTTT.

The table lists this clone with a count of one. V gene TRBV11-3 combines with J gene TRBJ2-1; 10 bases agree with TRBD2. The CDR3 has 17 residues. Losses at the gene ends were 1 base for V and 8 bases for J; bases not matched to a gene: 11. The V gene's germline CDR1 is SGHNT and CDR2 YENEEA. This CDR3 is CASSLVGRSGGHYEQFF. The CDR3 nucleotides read TGTGCCAGCAGCTTAGTTGGTCGTAGCGGGGGGCACTATGAGCAGTTCTTC.

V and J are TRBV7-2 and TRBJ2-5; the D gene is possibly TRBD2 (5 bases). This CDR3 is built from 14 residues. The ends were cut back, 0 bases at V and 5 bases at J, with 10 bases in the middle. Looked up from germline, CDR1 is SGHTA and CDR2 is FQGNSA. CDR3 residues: CASSLAVRGETQYF. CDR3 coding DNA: TGTGCCAGCAGCTTAGCGGTTAGAGGGGAGACCCAGTACTTC.

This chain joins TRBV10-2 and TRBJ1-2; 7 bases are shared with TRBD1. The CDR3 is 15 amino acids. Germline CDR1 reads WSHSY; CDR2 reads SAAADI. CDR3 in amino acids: CATARGTEANYGYTF. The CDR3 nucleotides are TGCGCTACGGCCCGGGGGACAGAAGCTAACTATGGCTACACCTTC.

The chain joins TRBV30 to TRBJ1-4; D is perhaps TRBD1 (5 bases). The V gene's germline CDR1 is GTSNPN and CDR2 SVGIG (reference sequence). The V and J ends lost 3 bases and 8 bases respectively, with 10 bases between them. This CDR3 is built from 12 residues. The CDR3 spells CAWSWGGEKLFF. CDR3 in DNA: TGTGCCTGGAGCTGGGGGGGGGAAAAACTGTTTTTT.

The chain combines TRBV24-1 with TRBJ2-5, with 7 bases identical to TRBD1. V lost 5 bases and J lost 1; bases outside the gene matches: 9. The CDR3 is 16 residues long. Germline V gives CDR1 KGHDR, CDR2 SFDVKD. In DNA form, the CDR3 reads TGTGCCACCAGTGGCCGGGACAGCCGCTCCCAAGAGACCCAGTACTTC. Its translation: CATSGRDSRSQETQYF.

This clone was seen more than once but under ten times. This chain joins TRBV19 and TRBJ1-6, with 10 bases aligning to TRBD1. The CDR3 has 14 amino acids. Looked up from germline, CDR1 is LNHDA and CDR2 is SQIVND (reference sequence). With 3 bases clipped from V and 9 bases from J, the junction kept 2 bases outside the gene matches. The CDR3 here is CASSIRDRGSPLHF. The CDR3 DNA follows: TGTGCCAGTAGTATCCGGGACAGGGGTTCACCCCTCCACTTT.

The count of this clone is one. The CDR3: CASSLDTGAGEKLFF. For the CDR3, the DNA is TGTGCCAGCAGCTTGGATACTGGCGCGGGTGAAAAACTGTTTTTT. This chain connects TRBV5-4 to TRBJ1-4, with D hard to call. The germline V gene has CDR1 SGHNT and CDR2 YYREEE (reference sequence). The CDR3 sequence is 15 residues long. Trimming took off 0 bases at V and 7 bases at J, with 13 bases between the two ends.

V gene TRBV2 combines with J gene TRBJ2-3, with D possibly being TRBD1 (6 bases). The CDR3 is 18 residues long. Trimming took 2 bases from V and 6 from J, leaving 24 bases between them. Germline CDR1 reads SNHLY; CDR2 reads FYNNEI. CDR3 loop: CASSEKVVSWAGADTQYF. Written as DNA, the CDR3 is TGTGCCAGCAGTGAAAAAGTTGTGTCATGGGCAGGGGCTGATACGCAGTATTTT.

The CDR3, as DNA: TGTGCCAGCAGTCAGGGTGGGACCTACGAGCAGTACTTC. Its protein is CASSQGGTYEQYF. The chain links TRBV6-5 to TRBJ2-7; TRBD1 is a possible D gene (5 bases). CDR1 and CDR2 (germline): MNHEY, SVGAGI. V was trimmed by 5 bases and J by 2 bases, leaving 10 bases between them. The CDR3 consists of 13 residues.

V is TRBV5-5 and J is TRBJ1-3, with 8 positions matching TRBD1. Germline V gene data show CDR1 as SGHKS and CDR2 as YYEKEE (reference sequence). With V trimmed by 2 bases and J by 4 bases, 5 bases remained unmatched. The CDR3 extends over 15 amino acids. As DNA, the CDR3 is TGTGCCAGCAGCTTTTCAGGGGGCACAGGAAACACCATATATTTT. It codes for CASSFSGGTGNTIYF.

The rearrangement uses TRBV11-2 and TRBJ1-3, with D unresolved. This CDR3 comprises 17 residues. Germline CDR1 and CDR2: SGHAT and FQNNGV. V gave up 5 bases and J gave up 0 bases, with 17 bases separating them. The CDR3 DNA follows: TGTGCCAGCAGCCCTCAACCGGGGTCGAGCTCTGGAAACACCATATATTTT. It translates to CASSPQPGSSSGNTIYF.

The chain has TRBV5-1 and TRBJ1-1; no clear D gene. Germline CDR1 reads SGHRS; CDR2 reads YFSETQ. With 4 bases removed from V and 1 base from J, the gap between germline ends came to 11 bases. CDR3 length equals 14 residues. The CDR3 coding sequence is TGCGCCAGCAGCCCCCTGTTCCCGAACACTGAAGCTTTCTTT. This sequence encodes CASSPLFPNTEAFF.

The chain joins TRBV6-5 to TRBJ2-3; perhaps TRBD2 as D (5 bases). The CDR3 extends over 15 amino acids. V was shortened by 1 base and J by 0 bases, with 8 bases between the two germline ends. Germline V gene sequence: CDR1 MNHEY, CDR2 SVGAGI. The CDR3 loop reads CASSYLATSTDTQYF. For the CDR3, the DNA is TGTGCCAGCAGTTACTTAGCGACTAGCACAGATACGCAGTATTTT.

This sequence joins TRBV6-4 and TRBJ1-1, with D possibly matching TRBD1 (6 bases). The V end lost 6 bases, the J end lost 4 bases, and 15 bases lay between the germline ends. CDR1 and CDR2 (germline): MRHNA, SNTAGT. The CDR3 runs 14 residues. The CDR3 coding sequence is TGTGCCAGCAGGGCTTATACAGGGAGCACTGAAGCTTTCTTT. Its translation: CASRAYTGSTEAFF.